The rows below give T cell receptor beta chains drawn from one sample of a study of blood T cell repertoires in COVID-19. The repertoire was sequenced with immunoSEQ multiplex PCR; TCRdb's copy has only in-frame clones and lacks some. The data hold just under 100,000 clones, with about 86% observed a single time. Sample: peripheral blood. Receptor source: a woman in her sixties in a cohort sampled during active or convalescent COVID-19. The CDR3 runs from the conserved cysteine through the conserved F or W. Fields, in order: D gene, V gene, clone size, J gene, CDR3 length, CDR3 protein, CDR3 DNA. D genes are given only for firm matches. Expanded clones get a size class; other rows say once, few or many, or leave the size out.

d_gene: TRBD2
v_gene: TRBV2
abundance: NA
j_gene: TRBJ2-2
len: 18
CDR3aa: CASSDGTSGGLGPGELFF
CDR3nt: TGTGCCAGCAGTGACGGGACTAGCGGGGGGCTTGGCCCCGGGGAGCTGTTTTTT

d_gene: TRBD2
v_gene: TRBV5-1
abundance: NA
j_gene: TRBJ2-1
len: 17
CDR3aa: CASSGGGLAGGLGEQFF
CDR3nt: TGCGCCAGCAGCGGAGGAGGACTAGCGGGTGGCCTCGGTGAGCAGTTCTTC

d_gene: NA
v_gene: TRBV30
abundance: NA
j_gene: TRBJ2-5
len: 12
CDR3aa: CAWSVQGETQYF
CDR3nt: TGTGCCTGGAGTGTGCAGGGTGAGACCCAGTACTTC

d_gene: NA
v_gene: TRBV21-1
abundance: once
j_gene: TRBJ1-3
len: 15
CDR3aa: CATVTVRGPGNTIYF
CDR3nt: TGTGCCACCGTAACGGTCAGGGGGCCCGGAAACACCATATATTTT

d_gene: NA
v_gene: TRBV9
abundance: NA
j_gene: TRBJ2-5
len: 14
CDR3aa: CASSVLTSSETQYF
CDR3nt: TGTGCCAGCAGCGTCTTGACTAGTTCGGAGACCCAGTACTTC

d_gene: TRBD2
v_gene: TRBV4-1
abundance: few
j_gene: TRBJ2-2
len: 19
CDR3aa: CASSQDMVDRGGSAGELFF
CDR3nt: TGCGCCAGCAGCCAAGATATGGTCGATCGGGGGGGTAGCGCCGGGGAGCTGTTTTTT

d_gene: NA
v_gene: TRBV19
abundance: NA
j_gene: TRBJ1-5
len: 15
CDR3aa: CASSRGGTKGQPQHF
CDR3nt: TGTGCCAGTAGTAGGGGAGGGACAAAAGGTCAGCCCCAGCATTTT

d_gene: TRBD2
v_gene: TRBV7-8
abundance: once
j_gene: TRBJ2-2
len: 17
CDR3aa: CASSLSGLAGSTGELFF
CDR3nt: TGTGCCAGCAGCTTATCGGGACTAGCGGGGAGTACCGGGGAGCTGTTTTTT

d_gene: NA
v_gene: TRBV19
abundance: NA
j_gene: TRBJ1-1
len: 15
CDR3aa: CASSTAGRLGGRAFF
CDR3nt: TGTGCCAGTAGTACGGCCGGCCGATTGGGGGGAAGAGCTTTCTTT

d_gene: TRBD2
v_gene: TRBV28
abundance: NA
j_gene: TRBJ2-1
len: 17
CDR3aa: CASSFSTSGTSYNEQFF
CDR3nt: TGTGCCAGCAGTTTTTCGACTAGCGGGACCTCCTACAATGAGCAGTTCTTC

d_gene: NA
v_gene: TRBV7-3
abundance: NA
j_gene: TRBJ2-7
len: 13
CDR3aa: CASSFDTSYEQYF
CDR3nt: TGTGCCAGCAGCTTCGACACCTCCTACGAGCAGTACTTC

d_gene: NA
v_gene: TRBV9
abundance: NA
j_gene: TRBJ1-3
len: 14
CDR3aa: CASSAQASGNTIYF
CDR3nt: TGTGCCAGCAGCGCACAGGCTTCTGGAAACACCATATATTTT

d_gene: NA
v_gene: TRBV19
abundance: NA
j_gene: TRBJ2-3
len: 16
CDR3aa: CASSAGTRPRTDTQYF
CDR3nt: TGTGCCAGTAGTGCCGGGACTCGCCCTCGCACAGATACGCAGTATTTT

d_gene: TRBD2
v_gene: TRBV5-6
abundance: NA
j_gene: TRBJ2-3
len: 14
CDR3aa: CASSLRGEGDTQYF
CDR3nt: TGTGCCAGCAGCTTGCGAGGGGAGGGAGATACGCAGTATTTT

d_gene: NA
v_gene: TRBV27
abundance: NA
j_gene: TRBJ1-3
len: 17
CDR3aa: CASSLSLGRRSGNTIYF
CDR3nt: TGTGCCAGCAGTTTATCGTTGGGGAGACGCTCTGGAAACACCATATATTTT

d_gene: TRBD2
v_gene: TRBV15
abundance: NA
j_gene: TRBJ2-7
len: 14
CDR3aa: CATSRGLAGGEQYF
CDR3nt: TGTGCCACCAGCAGAGGACTAGCGGGGGGCGAGCAGTACTTC

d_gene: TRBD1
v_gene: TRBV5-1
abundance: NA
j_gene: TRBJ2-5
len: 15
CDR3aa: CASSLDGQGGETQYF
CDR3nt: TGCGCCAGCAGCTTAGATGGACAGGGAGGAGAGACCCAGTACTTC

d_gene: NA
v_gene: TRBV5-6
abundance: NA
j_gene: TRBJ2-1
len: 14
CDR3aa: CASSLGPRGNEQFF
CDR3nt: TGTGCCAGCAGCTTGGGGCCCCGAGGGAATGAGCAGTTCTTC

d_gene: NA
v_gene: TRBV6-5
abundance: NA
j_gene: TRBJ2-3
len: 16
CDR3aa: CASSYSQGRGTDTQYF
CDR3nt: TGTGCCAGCAGTTACTCACAGGGACGGGGCACAGATACGCAGTATTTT

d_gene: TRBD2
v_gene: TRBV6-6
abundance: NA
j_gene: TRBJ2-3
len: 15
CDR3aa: CASRGSGRGTDTQYF
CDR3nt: TGTGCCAGCAGGGGCAGCGGGAGGGGAACAGATACGCAGTATTTT

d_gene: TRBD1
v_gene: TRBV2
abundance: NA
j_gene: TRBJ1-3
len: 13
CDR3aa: CASNTDRGNTIYF
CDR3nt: TGTGCCAGCAATACGGACAGGGGAAACACCATATATTTT

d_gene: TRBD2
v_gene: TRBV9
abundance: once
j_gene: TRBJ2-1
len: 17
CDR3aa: CASSVDPSGALRNEQFF
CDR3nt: TGTGCCAGCAGCGTAGATCCTAGCGGAGCTCTACGGAATGAGCAGTTCTTC

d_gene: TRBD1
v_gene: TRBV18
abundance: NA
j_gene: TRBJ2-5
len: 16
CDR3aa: CASSQLGTGAQETQYF
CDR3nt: TGTGCCAGCTCACAACTCGGGACAGGGGCACAAGAGACCCAGTACTTC

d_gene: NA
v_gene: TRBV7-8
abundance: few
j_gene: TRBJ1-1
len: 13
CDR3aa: CASSQREDRRAFF
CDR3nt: TGTGCCAGCAGCCAACGAGAGGATAGAAGGGCTTTCTTT

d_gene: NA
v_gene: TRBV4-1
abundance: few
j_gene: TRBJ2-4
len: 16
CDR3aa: CASSQDTRVGKNIQYF
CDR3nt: TGCGCCAGCAGCCAAGATACGAGGGTGGGCAAAAACATTCAGTACTTC

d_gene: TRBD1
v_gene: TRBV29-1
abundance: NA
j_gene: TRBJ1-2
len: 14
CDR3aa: CSVLGDRGSVGYTF
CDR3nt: TGCAGCGTTCTGGGGGACAGGGGATCCGTTGGCTACACCTTC

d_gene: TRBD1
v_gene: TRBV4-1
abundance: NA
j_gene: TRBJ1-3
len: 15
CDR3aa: CASSRRTGTGNTIYF
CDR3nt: TGCGCCAGCAGCCGACGGACAGGGACTGGAAACACCATATATTTT

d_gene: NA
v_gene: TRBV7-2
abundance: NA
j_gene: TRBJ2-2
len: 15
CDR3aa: CASSKGGALTGELFF
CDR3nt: TGTGCCAGCAGCAAGGGGGGGGCCCTCACCGGGGAGCTGTTTTTT

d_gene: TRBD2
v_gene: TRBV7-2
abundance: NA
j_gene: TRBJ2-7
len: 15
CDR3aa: CASSLSGLAGEEQYF
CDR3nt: TGTGCCAGCAGCTTATCGGGACTAGCGGGAGAAGAGCAGTACTTC

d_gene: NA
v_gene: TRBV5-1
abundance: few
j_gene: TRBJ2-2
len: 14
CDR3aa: CASSPTGNTGELFF
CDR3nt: TGCGCCAGCAGCCCAACGGGGAACACCGGGGAGCTGTTTTTT

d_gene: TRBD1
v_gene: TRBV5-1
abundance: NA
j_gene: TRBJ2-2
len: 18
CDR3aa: CASKGGQGDTLRTGELFF
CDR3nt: TGCGCCAGCAAGGGGGGACAGGGGGATACCCTACGGACCGGGGAGCTGTTTTTT

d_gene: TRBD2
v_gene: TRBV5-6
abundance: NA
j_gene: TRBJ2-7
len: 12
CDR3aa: CASSLTGGEQYF
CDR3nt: TGTGCCAGCAGCTTAACGGGGGGCGAGCAGTACTTC